Each of the 18 T cell receptor beta chains below was sequenced from the same sample in a study of blood T cell repertoires in COVID-19. Clones were sequenced by immunoSEQ multiplex PCR, and TCRdb holds only the in-frame ones, with some missing. The sample lists 250,000 to 350,000 clones; 85% were seen once. Material: PBMCs or T cells enriched from blood (not recorded which). The receptors derive from a woman in her fifties or sixties who had recovered from COVID-19.

CDR3 amino acids: CASSARRSSGNTIYF. CDR3 coding DNA: TGTGCCAGCAGTGCTCGGAGAAGCTCTGGAAACACCATATATTTT. The rearrangement links TRBV25-1 to TRBJ1-3; D is uncertain. The CDR3 runs 15 residues. Germline values: CDR1 MGHDK, CDR2 SYGVNS. Between the trimmed V and J ends, which lost 4 bases and 0 bases, there was a span of 10 bases.

V is TRBV12-5 and J is TRBJ1-1, with D hard to call. Germline lookup yields CDR1 LGHNT and CDR2 FRNRAP. This CDR3 is built from 13 residues. V shed 1 base and J shed 3 bases, with 6 bases lying between them. The CDR3 spells CASGLGGDTEAFF. In DNA, the CDR3 is TGTGCTAGTGGTTTGGGAGGAGACACTGAAGCTTTCTTT. The full variable domain, in which reference TRBV12-5 and TRBJ1-1 provide the parts outside the CDR3, is DARVTQTPRHKVTEMGQEVTMRCQPILGHNTVFWYRQTMMQGLELLAYFRNRAPLDDSGMPKDRFSAEMPDATLATLKIQPSEPRDSAVYFCASGLGGDTEAFFGQGTRLTVV.

This clone was seen only a few times. The V call is TRBV5-4, the J call TRBJ2-1; 7 nucleotides line up with TRBD2. This CDR3 region has 16 residues. Germline V CDR1 and CDR2: SGHNT, YYREEE (reference sequence). The J segment lost 5 bases and the V segment lost 4 bases, leaving 12 bases of the junction unmatched. CDR3 coding DNA: TGTGCCAGCAGCCTGCCGGGCAAGCGGGGTAACAATGAGCAGTTCTTC. Its translation is CASSLPGKRGNNEQFF.

The CDR3 DNA is TGCGCCAGCAGCCAAGATTGGGGGGAAGGCACCGGGGAGCTGTTTTTT. Translating it yields CASSQDWGEGTGELFF. The rearrangement uses TRBV4-3 and TRBJ2-2; perhaps TRBD2 as D (6 bases). CDR3 length equals 16 residues. Trimming removed 0 bases from V and 4 bases from J, with 12 bases in between. Germline loops: CDR1 LGHNA, CDR2 YSLEER.

This chain joins TRBV7-8 and TRBJ2-1; 10 nucleotides match TRBD2. Germline lookup yields CDR1 SGHVS and CDR2 FQNEAQ. J gave up 10 bases and V 5 bases, and 14 bases lay outside the gene matches. This CDR3 has 16 residues. The CDR3 loop is CASSIIAGGRFGEQFF. The CDR3 coding sequence is TGTGCCAGCAGCATTATAGCGGGAGGCCGTTTTGGGGAGCAGTTCTTC.

The chain joins TRBV11-2 to TRBJ2-1; D is possibly TRBD1 (6 bases). The V gene lost 3 bases and the J gene lost 15 bases, with 18 bases spanning the gap. CDR3 length: 13 amino acids. Germline values: CDR1 SGHAT, CDR2 FQNNGV. CDR3 sequence reads: CASSFSITGKTFF. The DNA of the CDR3 is TGTGCCAGCAGCTTCTCTATTACAGGGAAGACGTTCTTC.

In its sample, this clone was seen once. The chain combines TRBV5-8 with TRBJ1-1, with TRBD1 identical over 7 bases. From germline, CDR1 is SGHTS and CDR2 YDEGEE. The trim removed 10 bases at V and 3 bases at J, leaving 18 bases unmatched. The CDR3 has 16 residues. The CDR3 region is CASPGAPQGVDTEAFF. The CDR3 DNA reads as TGTGCCTCCCCCGGGGCACCCCAGGGGGTCGACACTGAAGCTTTCTTT.

As DNA, the CDR3 is TGTGCCTGGAAAACGACAGGGAACGAGCAGTACTTC. This gives the protein CAWKTTGNEQYF. The chain has TRBV30 and TRBJ2-7, with TRBD1 matching 7 bases. The CDR3 totals 12 residues. The junction had 5 bases not matched to a gene; V was cut back by 4 bases and J by 5 bases. CDR1 is GTSNPN and CDR2 is SVGIG in the germline V gene (reference sequence).

This clone was observed a single time. The chain links TRBV6-2 or TRBV6-3 to TRBJ2-3; 12 positions agree with TRBD2. The V and J ends lost 4 bases and 1 base, in that order; junction bases with no gene match: 9. The CDR3 covers 18 residues. Germline CDR1 reads MNHEY; CDR2 reads SVGEGT. For the CDR3, the DNA is TGTGCCAGCAGTTCAAGACTAGCGGGAGAGATTGGCACAGATACGCAGTATTTT. Residues: CASSSRLAGEIGTDTQYF.

The rearrangement uses TRBV20-1 and TRBJ1-4, with D unresolved. Germline loops: CDR1 DFQATT, CDR2 SNEGSKA (reference sequence). The CDR3 consists of 10 residues. This CDR3 is CSLRREKLFF. The CDR3 DNA sequence: TGCAGCCTTCGGAGGGAAAAACTGTTTTTT.

The chain combines TRBV6-2 or TRBV6-3 with TRBJ1-2; TRBD1 aligns across 7 bases. The germline V gene has CDR1 MNHEY and CDR2 SVGEGT. The CDR3 is 13 amino acids. The J segment lost 8 bases and the V segment lost 4 bases, leaving 7 bases of the junction unmatched. The CDR3, as DNA: TGTGCCAGCAGTTCGGACAGGTTGGGCGGCTACACCTTC. Translated, it gives CASSSDRLGGYTF.

This chain joins TRBV15 and TRBJ2-1; D gene unclear. The CDR3 covers 13 residues. Germline V lookup: CDR1 LNHNV, CDR2 YYDKDF (reference sequence). The germline V and J ends were trimmed by 3 bases and 0 bases, with 3 bases remaining between them. The CDR3 loop reads CATSRSSYNEQFF. CDR3 in DNA: TGTGCCACCAGCAGGAGCTCCTACAATGAGCAGTTCTTC.

This chain joins TRBV27 and TRBJ2-3; D is unclear. The CDR3 has 14 amino acids. Looked up from germline, CDR1 is MNHEY and CDR2 is SMNVEV (reference sequence). Trimming removed 4 bases at V and 2 bases at J, with 10 bases between. The CDR3 spells CASSYTRYTDTQYF. The CDR3 DNA sequence: TGTGCCAGCAGTTATACCAGGTACACAGATACGCAGTATTTT.

This clone was seen a single time. The CDR3 DNA follows: TGTGCCAGTTCTCCGGCCTGGTGGGCCCAAGAGACCCAGTACTTC. Its protein product is CASSPAWWAQETQYF. This sequence joins TRBV19 and TRBJ2-5; D gene uncertain. Per germline, CDR1 LNHDA and CDR2 SQIVND (reference sequence). Trimming removed 8 bases at V and 1 base at J, with 17 bases between. The CDR3 is 15 amino acids.

V is TRBV11-2 and J is TRBJ2-1, with a possible D match to TRBD2 (5 bases). Trimming cost V 4 bases and J 8 bases, with 6 bases left between them. The germline V gene encodes CDR1 SGHAT and CDR2 FQNNGV. This CDR3 spans 11 amino acids. The CDR3 sequence: CASSSGYEQFF. In DNA, the CDR3 is TGTGCCAGCAGCTCGGGGTATGAGCAGTTCTTC. Using reference TRBV11-2 and TRBJ2-1 for the parts outside the CDR3, the full variable domain is EAGVAQSPRYKIIEKRQSVAFWCNPISGHATLYWYQQILGQGPKLLIQFQNNGVVDDSQLPKDRFSAERLKGVDSTLKIQPAKLEDSAVYLCASSSGYEQFFGPGTRLTVL.

The J gene is TRBJ2-1, the V gene TRBV10-3, with D tentatively TRBD2 (6 bases). Looked up from germline, CDR1 is ENHRY and CDR2 is SYGVKD. The CDR3 has 17 residues. V lost 3 bases to trimming and J lost 6 bases, with 21 bases between them. The CDR3 region has the DNA TGTGCCATCAGTGAAAGAAAGTCTTACGGGAGCGGCAATGAGCAGTTCTTC. This gives the protein CAISERKSYGSGNEQFF.

V usage is TRBV9 and J usage is TRBJ1-2; D may be TRBD1 (5 bases). Germline assignment: CDR1 SGDLS and CDR2 YYNGEE. The length of the CDR3 is 15 residues. V was pared by 3 bases and J by 1 base, with 13 bases between. Here the CDR3 reads CASSAGGGNNYGYTF. CDR3 sequence (DNA): TGTGCCAGCAGCGCAGGCGGGGGTAATAACTATGGCTACACCTTC.

V is TRBV6-4 and J is TRBJ1-1; D call uncertain. The CDR3 totals 14 residues. In germline, CDR1 is MRHNA, CDR2 SNTAGT. V lost 8 bases to trimming and J lost 3 bases, with 16 bases between them. The CDR3 is CASFLGCRDTEAFF. The CDR3 DNA follows: TGTGCCAGCTTTTTGGGCTGCCGTGACACTGAAGCTTTCTTT.